Presented here are 17 T cell receptor beta chains from one specimen sequenced in a study of monozygotic twins with inflammatory bowel disease. TCRdb reprocessed the 5' RACE reads and stores each CDR3 protein as one record, lacking DNA. The listing records approximately 330,000 distinct CDR3 sequences. Specimen: blood. The receptor set was obtained from a human donor with ulcerative colitis or Crohn's disease, or a healthy co-twin of an affected twin (not recorded which).

The CDR3 loop reads CASSSNRGRRGYTF. V and J are TRBV7-2 and TRBJ1-2; TCRdb picks TRBD1, but there is no DNA to check that call. Germline V CDR1 and CDR2: SGHTA, FQGNSA. The CDR3 spans 14 residues.

The genes are TRBV20-1 and TRBJ1-1; TCRdb's D call, TRBD1, is unchecked because there is no DNA. This CDR3 region has 14 residues. Germline V CDR1 and CDR2: DFQATT, SNEGSKA (reference sequence). This CDR3 reads CSARDPDRVGEAFF.

The CDR3 sequence is CASSLDQGARKETQYF. V and J are TRBV5-5 and TRBJ2-5; the D gene TCRdb calls, TRBD1, cannot be checked with no DNA. Germline V gives CDR1 SGHKS, CDR2 YYEKEE (reference sequence). CDR3 length: 16 amino acids.

The chain links TRBV4-2 to TRBJ2-1; with no DNA, the TCRdb D assignment of TRBD1 cannot be verified. This CDR3 region has 19 residues. The germline CDR1 and CDR2 sequences are LGHNA and YNFKEQ. CDR3 loop: CASSQVSPAGGVLHNEQFF.

The chain recombines TRBV5-1 with TRBJ2-5; TCRdb picks TRBD2, but there is no DNA to check that call. CDR1 is SGHRS, CDR2 YFSETQ, per germline. The CDR3 has 15 amino acids. This CDR3 is CASSLTSGKQETQYF.

The chain recombines TRBV10-3 with TRBJ2-2; TCRdb's D call of TRBD1 is untestable without DNA. From germline, CDR1 is ENHRY and CDR2 SYGVKD. CDR3 length equals 13 residues. The CDR3 sequence: CAAKTGNTGELFF.

The J gene is TRBJ2-3, the V gene TRBV20-1; the TRBD1 assignment by TCRdb is unverifiable without DNA. This CDR3 has 15 residues. The germline CDR1 and CDR2 sequences are DFQATT and SNEGSKA (reference sequence). The CDR3 region is CSVPRGSRYTDTQYF.

J is TRBJ1-1 and V is TRBV6-1; absent DNA, TCRdb's TRBD1 call cannot be checked. Per germline, CDR1 MNHNS and CDR2 SASEGT. The CDR3 length is 15 residues. The CDR3 spells CASSPRPTANTEAFF.

V and J are TRBV5-1 and TRBJ1-1; the D call from TCRdb, TRBD1, cannot be confirmed without DNA. The CDR3 has 18 residues. CDR1 SGHRS and CDR2 YFSETQ come from the germline V gene. This CDR3 reads CASSSSGTGGFIYAEAFF.

V and J are TRBV4-1 and TRBJ1-5; TCRdb's D call, TRBD1, is unchecked because there is no DNA. The germline V gene encodes CDR1 MGHRA and CDR2 YSYEKL. The CDR3 covers 17 residues. This CDR3 is CASSQGRIGQRDQPQHF.

CDR3 residues: CSAPKGGSHGYTF. The chain employs TRBV20-1 and TRBJ1-2; the TRBD1 assignment by TCRdb is unverifiable without DNA. Germline V gene sequence: CDR1 DFQATT, CDR2 SNEGSKA (reference sequence). This CDR3 has 13 residues.

The CDR3 is CASSQSGFGNTIYF. The V gene is TRBV3-1, the J gene TRBJ1-3; the D call from TCRdb, TRBD1, cannot be confirmed without DNA. Germline V lookup: CDR1 LGHDT, CDR2 YNNKEL (reference sequence). The CDR3 has 14 amino acids.

The J gene is TRBJ1-6, the V gene TRBV7-8; TCRdb selects TRBD1, and the lack of DNA leaves this call unchecked. The V gene's germline CDR1 is SGHVS and CDR2 FQNEAQ. This CDR3 has 15 amino acids. This chain's CDR3 is CASSLTGGANSPLHF. The full variable domain, completed using reference TRBV7-8 and TRBJ1-6, is GAGVSQSPRYKVAKRGQDVALRCDPISGHVSLFWYQQALGQGPEFLTYFQNEAQLDKSGLPSDRFFAERPEGSVSTLKIQRTQQEDSAVYLCASSLTGGANSPLHFGNGTRLTVT.

The V call is TRBV28, the J call TRBJ2-1; TCRdb's D call, TRBD1, is unchecked because there is no DNA. The V gene's germline CDR1 is MDHEN and CDR2 SYDVKM. The CDR3 totals 14 residues. CDR3 region: CASSKLFQGNEQFF.

The chain recombines TRBV20-1 with TRBJ1-2. This CDR3 spans 15 amino acids. In germline, CDR1 is DFQATT, CDR2 SNEGSKA (reference sequence). CDR3 protein: CSASSITREGNGYTF.

The chain has TRBV6-6 and TRBJ1-1; TCRdb indicates TRBD1, and absent DNA this call remains unverified. Germline CDR1 reads MNHNY; CDR2 reads SVGAGI (reference sequence). The CDR3 has 12 amino acids. Here the CDR3 reads CASRATGTEAFF.

This rearrangement joins TRBV5-1 to TRBJ1-1. Germline-derived CDR1 and CDR2 are SGHRS and YFSETQ. The CDR3 has 14 amino acids. The CDR3 loop reads CASAATVTNTEAFF.